The sequence of this T cell receptor beta chain was determined in a study of radiation and T cells in renal cell carcinoma. About the research overall: Nephrectomy followed 15 Gy stereotactic body radiation by 4 weeks. Overall study findings and caveats: No pretreatment tumor biopsies were available for baseline clonotypes. Top tumor clonotypes rose in blood 2 weeks post-radiation, then contracted.

Regarding this clone: Its antigen is unidentified.

Repertoires were generated with immunoSEQ multiplex PCR, while TCRdb's copy carries only in-frame clones and drops some. The sample has roughly 120,000 clones, over 75% seen once. Time point noted: blood 2 weeks post-SBRT. Sample treatment: 15 Gy SBRT to primary tumor, nephrectomy 4 weeks later. The germline V gene encodes CDR1 SNHLY and CDR2 FYNNEI. Germline trimming cut 5 bases from V and 7 bases from J; bases unmatched to any gene: 7. The CDR3 contains 15 residues. The sequence came from a woman aged 55 to 70 with renal cell carcinoma. The material sequenced was blood, taken from a patient whose treatment included radiotherapy and nephrectomy. V and J are TRBV2 and TRBJ1-6, with 8 bases aligning to TRBD1. The CDR3, as DNA: TGTGCCAGCAGTACTAGCCGACAGGGGAATTCACCCCTCCACTTT. Residues: CASSTSRQGNSPLHF. Full variable domain (rest looked up from reference TRBV2 and TRBJ1-6): EPEVTQTPSHQVTQMGQEVILRCVPISNHLYFYWYRQILGQKVEFLVSFYNNEISEKSEIFDDQFSVERPDGSNFTLKIRSTKLEDSAMYFCASSTSRQGNSPLHFGNGTRLTVT.